The clone carrying this T cell receptor beta chain has only a few counts. Amplification of TCR beta CDR3 regions was performed using RNA transcripts as template. In the first-round RT-PCR of the TCR CDR3, the HTBI primer set was used. TCRdb reprocessed the multiplex PCR reads with MiXCR, giving one entry per CDR3 protein. Of fewer than 650,000 distinct CDR3 sequences in the sample, over 35% were seen once. This record comes from a study of T cells in Graves' hyperthyroidism and ophthalmopathy. With 4 bases clipped from V and 4 bases from J, the junction kept 10 bases outside the gene matches. This CDR3 contains 15 residues. Germline values: CDR1 SGHAT, CDR2 FQNNGV.

The specimen was peripheral blood or thyroid tissue (not recorded which). This receptor was obtained from an adult woman with Graves' disease, either hyperthyroidism or ophthalmopathy (not recorded which). The V and J genes are TRBV11-2 and TRBJ2-7; 7 positions agree with TRBD1. The DNA for the CDR3 is TGTGCCAGCAGCTCAGGTCGGGGACAGATATACGAGCAGTACTTC. Protein: CASSSGRGQIYEQYF.